The 32 T cell receptor beta chains below all came from one sample that was sequenced in a study of T cells in Graves' hyperthyroidism and ophthalmopathy. Amplified TCR beta CDR3 regions came from RNA transcripts. Primed by the HTBI set, a first-round RT-PCR was run on the TCR CDR3. TCRdb reprocessed the multiplex PCR reads via MiXCR and lists one record per CDR3 protein. This sample has around 440,000 distinct CDR3 sequences, with around 14% found just once. The sequencing sample was made of blood. The receptors were gathered from a woman between 18 and 29 years old with Graves' hyperthyroidism.

CDR3: CSVPGQGAIGYTF. The CDR3 nucleotides read TGCAGTGTACCGGGACAAGGGGCGATTGGCTACACCTTC. V is TRBV20-1 and J is TRBJ1-2; the D gene is possibly TRBD1 (6 bases). The CDR3 consists of 13 residues. The germline V and J ends were trimmed by 7 bases and 7 bases, with 19 bases remaining between them. CDR1 and CDR2 from the germline V gene are DFQATT and SNEGSKA (reference sequence).

This clonotype was seen ten or more times. V and J are TRBV6-2 or TRBV6-3 and TRBJ1-2; no definite D call. V was clipped by 4 bases and J by 0 bases, with 6 bases between them. In germline, CDR1 is MNHEY, CDR2 SVGEGT. The CDR3 loop spans 13 amino acids. The CDR3 DNA follows: TGTGCCAGCAGTTCGGGAACTAACTATGGCTACACCTTC. It specifies CASSSGTNYGYTF.

This clonotype was seen many times. The rearrangement joins TRBV7-8 to TRBJ2-7; no definite D call. CDR1 is SGHVS, CDR2 FQNEAQ, per germline. Trimming removed 0 bases at V and 3 bases at J, with 12 bases between. This CDR3 is 15 amino acids long. The CDR3 sequence: CASSLAQDPFYEQYF. In DNA form, the CDR3 reads TGTGCCAGCAGCTTAGCCCAGGACCCTTTCTACGAGCAGTACTTC.

This chain connects TRBV7-3 to TRBJ2-3; D gene unclear. V lost 0 bases and J lost 6, with 7 bases in between. CDR3 length equals 13 residues. The germline gives CDR1 SGHTA, CDR2 FQGTGA. The CDR3 bases are TGTGCCAGCAGCTTAACACCCTCGGATACGCAGTATTTT. Its protein is CASSLTPSDTQYF.

This clonotype has only a few counts. The chain recombines TRBV9 with TRBJ2-5; D remains ambiguous. The CDR3 is made up of 13 amino acids. V dropped 3 bases and J dropped 5 bases, with 11 bases sitting between them. Germline CDR1 reads SGDLS; CDR2 reads YYNGEE. The DNA for the CDR3 is TGTGCCAGCAGCGCCGACATTGAGGAGACCCAGTACTTC. This gives the protein CASSADIEETQYF.

This clonotype was detected many times. The genes are TRBV7-9 and TRBJ2-1, with unresolved D. Germline CDR1 and CDR2: SEHNR and FQNEAQ (reference sequence). Trimming took off 1 base at V and 9 bases at J, with 16 bases between the two ends. The CDR3 consists of 15 residues. The CDR3 region has the DNA TGTGCCAGCAGCTTAGGGGCGGTGGTCACGGGTGAGCAGTTCTTC. It codes for CASSLGAVVTGEQFF. The variable domain in full, completed from reference TRBV7-9 and TRBJ2-1, reads DTGVSQNPRHKITKRGQNVTFRCDPISEHNRLYWYRQTLGQGPEFLTYFQNEAQLEKSRLLSDRFSAERPKGSFSTLEIQRTEQGDSAMYLCASSLGAVVTGEQFFGPGTRLTVL.

The table lists this clonotype with many counts. The chain joins TRBV27 to TRBJ2-7; 8 nucleotides align to TRBD2. V dropped 4 bases and J dropped 0; count of bases not matched to a gene: 5. Germline lookup yields CDR1 MNHEY and CDR2 SMNVEV (reference sequence). The CDR3 totals 15 residues. CDR3 region: CASSSSGSDSYEQYF. The DNA of the CDR3 is TGTGCCAGCAGTTCAAGCGGGAGCGACTCCTACGAGCAGTACTTC.

This clonotype showed up many times. The V and J genes are TRBV20-1 and TRBJ2-5; the D is unclear. Per the germline V gene, CDR1 is DFQATT and CDR2 is SNEGSKA (reference sequence). The ends were cut back, 3 bases at V and 5 bases at J, with 10 bases in the middle. This CDR3 region has 12 residues. The CDR3 DNA reads as TGCAGTGCTAGTCGTGGGTCTGAGACCCAGTACTTC. Its translation: CSASRGSETQYF.

The CDR3 DNA reads as TGCAGCGTTACCTGGGCTCTAGCGGGAGTGGGGTACTACAATGAGCAGTTCTTC. Its translation is CSVTWALAGVGYYNEQFF. V is TRBV29-1 and J is TRBJ2-1; TRBD2 aligns across 10 bases. Trimming at V came to 5 bases and at J to 3 bases, leaving 16 bases not matched to a gene. The CDR3 consists of 18 residues. CDR1 and CDR2 from the germline V gene are SQVTM and ANQGSEA.

With respect to this clonotype: This may be a read error: a much more frequent sequence differs by one nucleotide. The rearrangement joins TRBV20-1 to TRBJ2-7; TRBD2 agrees at 7 bases. The CDR3 has 14 amino acids. With 5 bases clipped from V and 7 bases from J, the junction kept 14 bases outside the gene matches. Germline V CDR1 and CDR2: DFQATT, SNEGSKA (reference sequence). In DNA form, the CDR3 reads TGCAGTGCTGTGGGTGGGGGAGGGCATAATGAGCAGTACTTC. Translated, it gives CSAVGGGGHNEQYF.

This clonotype was counted many times. The V gene is TRBV20-1, the J gene TRBJ2-5; D unresolved. Deletions cut 0 bases from V and 3 bases from J, with 8 bases between. CDR1 is DFQATT, CDR2 SNEGSKA, per germline (reference sequence). The CDR3 runs 13 residues. CDR3 protein: CSARDGRKETQYF. CDR3 DNA sequence: TGCAGTGCTAGAGATGGGCGTAAAGAGACCCAGTACTTC.

In this sample, this clonotype turned up once. The chain employs TRBV29-1 and TRBJ1-2; TRBD1 agrees at 7 bases. In germline, CDR1 is SQVTM, CDR2 ANQGSEA. CDR3 length equals 12 residues. With 6 bases clipped from V and 13 bases from J, the junction kept 14 bases outside the gene matches. In DNA form, the CDR3 reads TGCAGCGTGGGGGACAGACTTGTGGCGGGCACCTTC. This translates into CSVGDRLVAGTF.

For this clonotype: A much larger clone lies a single base off, so this may be a read error. V and J are TRBV6-2 or TRBV6-3 and TRBJ2-1, with TRBD2 matching over 8 bases. CDR3 length: 15 amino acids. Germline V CDR1 and CDR2: MNHEY, SVGEGT. With V trimmed by 8 bases and J by 6 bases, 12 bases remained unmatched. The CDR3 spells CASRSGGPLGNEQFF. CDR3 nucleotides: TGTGCCAGCCGCAGCGGGGGACCGCTGGGCAATGAGCAGTTCTTC.

This chain joins TRBV7-2 and TRBJ1-3; D ambiguous. The CDR3 sequence is 14 residues long. Germline lookup yields CDR1 SGHTA and CDR2 FQGNSA. V lost 0 bases and J lost 0, with 3 bases in between. The CDR3 loop is CASSLANSGNTIYF. The CDR3 DNA follows: TGTGCCAGCAGCTTAGCGAACTCTGGAAACACCATATATTTT.

This clonotype was observed many times. J is TRBJ2-1 and V is TRBV16; 8 nucleotides align to TRBD2. Germline CDR1 KGHSY, CDR2 FQNENV. The ends lost 9 bases at V and 10 bases at J; junction bases unmatched: 17. This CDR3 is 15 amino acids long. The CDR3 region has the DNA TGTGCCAGTCTCGCCCTAGCGGGCCGCCAAGGCGAGCAGTTCTTC. This gives the protein CASLALAGRQGEQFF.

The chain couples TRBV9 to TRBJ2-7; the match to TRBD1 covers 9 bases. Trimming removed 3 bases from V and 5 bases from J; junction bases left unmatched: 9. CDR1 and CDR2 from the germline V gene are SGDLS and YYNGEE. The CDR3 has 15 amino acids. CDR3 sequence (DNA): TGTGCCAGCAGCGGCTCCGGGACAGGGACCAACGAGCAGTACTTC. Residues: CASSGSGTGTNEQYF.

This clonotype was found many times. The chain joins TRBV5-1 to TRBJ2-1, with D maybe TRBD2 (6 bases). This CDR3 spans 15 amino acids. CDR1 and CDR2 from the germline V gene are SGHRS and YFSETQ. The ends were cut back, 4 bases at V and 7 bases at J, with 18 bases in the middle. The CDR3 loop is CASSLSGTSRNEQFF. CDR3 nucleotides: TGCGCCAGCAGCCTATCCGGGACTTCGAGAAATGAGCAGTTCTTC.

This clonotype showed up just a few times. The chain uses TRBV4-3 and TRBJ2-2, with 11 bases identical to TRBD2. V lost 0 bases to trimming and J lost 2 bases; unmatched junction nucleotides: 8. Germline V gene data show CDR1 as LGHNA and CDR2 as YSLEER. The CDR3 is made up of 19 amino acids. The CDR3 spells CASSQDPGLAGRNTGELFF. The CDR3 DNA reads as TGCGCCAGCAGCCAAGATCCCGGACTAGCGGGTCGCAACACCGGGGAGCTGTTTTTT.

The J gene is TRBJ2-7, the V gene TRBV2, with a tentative D call TRBD1 (6 bases). CDR1 and CDR2 (germline): SNHLY, FYNNEI. The CDR3 spans 16 residues. Between the trimmed V and J ends, which lost 6 bases and 5 bases, there was a span of 23 bases. The CDR3 DNA sequence: TGTGCCAGCAGCGTGGCCCCCGCAGGGGCAGCGAACGAGCAGTACTTC. Its protein product is CASSVAPAGAANEQYF.

This clonotype was recorded a few times. The chain recombines TRBV6-6 with TRBJ1-5; 8 nucleotides agree with TRBD1. The CDR3 covers 19 residues. CDR1 and CDR2 from the germline V gene are MNHNY and SVGAGI (reference sequence). Germline trimming cut 0 bases from V and 1 base from J; bases unmatched to any gene: 11. DNA of the CDR3: TGTGCCAGCAGTTACTCGGTTGGCAGGGGGCAGGAGAGCAATCAGCCCCAGCATTTT. Residues: CASSYSVGRGQESNQPQHF.

This clonotype was counted at least ten times. The chain employs TRBV20-1 and TRBJ1-2; the match to TRBD1 covers 8 bases. The J segment lost 1 base and the V segment lost 4 bases, leaving 8 bases of the junction unmatched. CDR3 size: 15 residues. The germline CDR1 and CDR2 sequences are DFQATT and SNEGSKA (reference sequence). CDR3 nucleotides: TGCAGTGCTACGGACAGGGTTCGATTTAACTATGGCTACACCTTC. Amino acid sequence: CSATDRVRFNYGYTF.

This clonotype was recorded many times. This chain uses TRBV9 with TRBJ2-7; D may be TRBD1 (6 bases). The V end was cut by 0 bases, the J end by 5 bases, with 12 bases between. The CDR3 runs to 14 residues. CDR1 is SGDLS, CDR2 YYNGEE, per germline. The DNA of the CDR3 is TGTGCCAGCAGCGTAGGTGTCAGGGGTCACGAGCAGTACTTC. It yields the protein CASSVGVRGHEQYF.

This clonotype was detected ten times or more. J is TRBJ1-1 and V is TRBV28, with D possibly being TRBD1 (5 bases). The CDR3 length is 14 residues. CDR1 MDHEN and CDR2 SYDVKM come from the germline V gene. With 7 bases removed from V and 1 base from J, the gap between germline ends came to 13 bases. The CDR3 DNA reads as TGTGCCAGCAACTTCGGGGGGAGGAACACTGAAGCTTTCTTT. It codes for CASNFGGRNTEAFF.

This clonotype was seen ten or more times. The CDR3 is CASRTGNQPQHF. Written as DNA, the CDR3 is TGTGCCAGCCGAACAGGCAATCAGCCCCAGCATTTT. This chain connects TRBV16 to TRBJ1-5, with D hard to call. The CDR3 length is 12 residues. The ends were cut back, 8 bases at V and 2 bases at J, with 7 bases in the middle. Per the germline V gene, CDR1 is KGHSY and CDR2 is FQNENV.

V and J are TRBV5-5 and TRBJ2-2, with 8 bases aligning to TRBD2. CDR3 size: 16 residues. Germline-derived CDR1 and CDR2 are SGHKS and YYEKEE (reference sequence). With V trimmed by 4 bases and J by 0 bases, 5 bases remained unmatched. CDR3 residues: CASSPQRGPNTGELFF. The CDR3 DNA follows: TGTGCCAGCAGCCCACAGCGGGGGCCGAACACCGGGGAGCTGTTTTTT.

The chain's CDR3 is CSAPPSIGGPPSNQPQHF. The CDR3 nucleotides are TGCAGTGCTCCACCCTCCATTGGGGGCCCTCCCAGCAATCAGCCCCAGCATTTT. This chain links TRBV20-1 with TRBJ1-5, with D possibly matching TRBD1 (6 bases). The CDR3 spans 18 residues. Germline CDR1 DFQATT, CDR2 SNEGSKA (reference sequence). V was cut by 5 bases and J by 1 base, with 24 bases left in between.

There are many counts of this clonotype. The V and J genes are TRBV18 and TRBJ2-5, with D unresolved. The germline V gene has CDR1 KGHSH and CDR2 LQKENI. The germline V and J ends were trimmed by 5 bases and 5 bases, with 12 bases remaining between them. This CDR3 region has 13 residues. The CDR3 here is CASSAQSWETQYF. DNA of the CDR3: TGTGCCAGCTCAGCACAGTCGTGGGAGACCCAGTACTTC.

This clonotype was counted a few times. The rearrangement links TRBV4-1 to TRBJ1-2; TRBD1 matches 7 bases. The germline V gene encodes CDR1 MGHRA and CDR2 YSYEKL. The CDR3 contains 18 residues. V shed 6 bases, J shed 8 bases, and the junction held 24 bases outside the gene matches. CDR3 loop: CASRSIRDSRINHRGYTF. DNA of the CDR3: TGCGCCAGCAGATCGATCCGGGACAGCAGAATAAACCATCGGGGCTACACCTTC.

The J gene is TRBJ1-1, the V gene TRBV27; 7 positions agree with TRBD1. Trimming at V came to 6 bases and at J to 4 bases, leaving 11 bases not matched to a gene. Germline CDR1 and CDR2: MNHEY and SMNVEV (reference sequence). This CDR3 spans 15 amino acids. The CDR3 region is CASRPGQTRSTEAFF. The CDR3 coding sequence is TGTGCCAGCAGACCGGGACAGACACGATCCACTGAAGCTTTCTTT.

This clonotype was counted many times. V is TRBV7-3 and J is TRBJ2-1, with 7 bases lining up with TRBD1. Germline values: CDR1 SGHTA, CDR2 FQGTGA. The V gene end was trimmed by 5 bases and the J gene end by 6 bases; junction bases not matched to a gene: 7. The CDR3 has 14 amino acids. In nucleotides, the CDR3 is TGTGCCAGCAGCCACCCGGACAGGCTCAATGAGCAGTTCTTC. Translating it yields CASSHPDRLNEQFF. The entire variable domain, with the rest obtained from reference TRBV7-3 and TRBJ2-1, is as follows: GAGVSQTPSNKVTEKGKYVELRCDPISGHTALYWYRQSLGQGPEFLIYFQGTGAADDSGLPNDRFFAVRPEGSVSTLKIQRTERGDSAVYLCASSHPDRLNEQFFGPGTRLTVL.

Many counts were recorded for this clonotype. The chain employs TRBV6-2 or TRBV6-3 and TRBJ2-5; 7 nucleotides align to TRBD1. J lost 4 bases, V lost 5 bases, and 4 bases had no gene match. This CDR3 has 13 residues. CDR1 is MNHEY, CDR2 SVGEGT, per germline. CDR3 residues: CASSPQGRETQYF. The DNA of the CDR3 is TGTGCCAGCAGTCCACAGGGGCGAGAGACCCAGTACTTC.

This clonotype was seen more than once but under ten times. The chain is built from TRBV6-1 and TRBJ1-1; 7 bases are a match to TRBD1. This CDR3 spans 17 amino acids. V dropped 5 bases and J dropped 1; count of bases not matched to a gene: 13. Germline V gene lookup returns CDR1 MNHNS and CDR2 SASEGT. The CDR3 sequence: CASSFLQGRGQNTEAFF. DNA for the CDR3: TGTGCCAGCAGTTTCTTACAGGGTAGGGGGCAGAACACTGAAGCTTTCTTT.